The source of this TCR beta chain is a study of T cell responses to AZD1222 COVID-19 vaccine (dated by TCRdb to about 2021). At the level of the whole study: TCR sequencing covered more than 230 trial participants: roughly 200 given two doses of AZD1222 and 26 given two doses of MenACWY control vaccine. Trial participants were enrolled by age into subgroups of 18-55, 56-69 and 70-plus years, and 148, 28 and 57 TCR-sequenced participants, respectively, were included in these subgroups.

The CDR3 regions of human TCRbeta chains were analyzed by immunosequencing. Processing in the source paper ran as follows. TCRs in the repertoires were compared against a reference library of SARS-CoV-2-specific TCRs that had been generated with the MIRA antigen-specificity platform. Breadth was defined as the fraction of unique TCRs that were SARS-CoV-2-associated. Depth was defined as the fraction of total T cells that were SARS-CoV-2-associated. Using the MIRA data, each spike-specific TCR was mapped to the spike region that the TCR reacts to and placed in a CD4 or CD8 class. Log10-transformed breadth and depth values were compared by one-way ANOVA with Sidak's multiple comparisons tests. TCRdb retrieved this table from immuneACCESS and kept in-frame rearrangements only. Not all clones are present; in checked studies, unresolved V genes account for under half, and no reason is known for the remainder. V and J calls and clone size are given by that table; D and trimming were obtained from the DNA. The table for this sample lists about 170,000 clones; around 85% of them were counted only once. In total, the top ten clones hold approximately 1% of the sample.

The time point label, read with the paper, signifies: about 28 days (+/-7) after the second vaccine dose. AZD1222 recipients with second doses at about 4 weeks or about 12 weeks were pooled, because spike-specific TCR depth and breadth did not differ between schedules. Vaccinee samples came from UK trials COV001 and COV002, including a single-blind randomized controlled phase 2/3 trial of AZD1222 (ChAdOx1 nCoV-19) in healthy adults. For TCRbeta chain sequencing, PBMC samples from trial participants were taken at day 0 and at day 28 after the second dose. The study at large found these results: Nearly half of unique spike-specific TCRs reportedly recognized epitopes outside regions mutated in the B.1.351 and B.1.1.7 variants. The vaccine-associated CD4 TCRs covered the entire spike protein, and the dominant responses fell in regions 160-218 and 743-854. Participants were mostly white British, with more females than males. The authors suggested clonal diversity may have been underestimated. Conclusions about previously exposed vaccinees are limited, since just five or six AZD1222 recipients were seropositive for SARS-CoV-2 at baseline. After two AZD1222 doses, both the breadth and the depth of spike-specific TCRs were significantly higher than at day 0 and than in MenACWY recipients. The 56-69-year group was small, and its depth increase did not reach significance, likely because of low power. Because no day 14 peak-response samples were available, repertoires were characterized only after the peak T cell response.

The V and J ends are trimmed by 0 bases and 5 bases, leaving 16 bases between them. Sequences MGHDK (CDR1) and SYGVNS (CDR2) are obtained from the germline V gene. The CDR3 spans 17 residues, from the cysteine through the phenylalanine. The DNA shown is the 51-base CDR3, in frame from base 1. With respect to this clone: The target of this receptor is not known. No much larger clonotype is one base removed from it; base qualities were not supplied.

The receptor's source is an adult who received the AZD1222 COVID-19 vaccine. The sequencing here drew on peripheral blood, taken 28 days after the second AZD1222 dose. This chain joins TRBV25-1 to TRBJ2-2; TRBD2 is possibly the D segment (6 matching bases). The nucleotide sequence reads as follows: TGTGCCAGCAGTGAATATTTCGGGGGAGAGGAAACCGGGGAGCTGTTTTTT. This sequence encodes CASSEYFGGEETGELFF. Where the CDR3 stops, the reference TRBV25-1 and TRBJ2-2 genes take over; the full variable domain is EADIYQTPRYLVIGTGKKITLECSQTMGHDKMYWYQQDPGMELHLIHYSYGVNSTEKGDLSSESTVSRIRTEHFPLTLESARPSHTSQYLCASSEYFGGEETGELFFGEGSRLTVL.